These 21 T cell receptor beta chains came from one sample sequenced in a study of a mutant IDH1 vaccine in newly diagnosed glioma. Their target antigens are unknown. Measured with immunoSEQ multiplex PCR; TCRdb has only the in-frame clones, and not every one. The sample lists 45,000 to 55,000 clones, approximately 84% occurring once. Time point of the sample: week 47, end of study. Mutant IDH1 20-mer peptide, at 300 ug, made up each vaccine dose, with topical imiquimod. The sample in question was PBMCs, obtained from a glioma patient whose treatment included an IDH1 peptide vaccine. Receptors were obtained from a woman aged 25-40 years with glioma. Some clones in this sample may be carry-over from other donors' samples.

The chain couples TRBV6-9 to TRBJ2-2; 12 nucleotides line up with TRBD2. V shed 6 bases, J shed 7 bases, and the junction held 9 bases outside the gene matches. Germline V gene lookup returns CDR1 MNHGY and CDR2 SVAAGI. There are 16 residues in the CDR3. The CDR3 sequence is CASRTPPSGRGGELFF. CDR3 DNA: TGTGCCAGCAGAACCCCCCCTAGCGGGAGGGGCGGGGAGCTGTTTTTT.

V and J are TRBV6-5 and TRBJ2-7; TRBD1 matches at 7 bases. The CDR3 has 13 amino acids. The junction had 8 bases not matched to a gene; V was cut back by 6 bases and J by 6 bases. The germline V gene encodes CDR1 MNHEY and CDR2 SVGAGI. CDR3 protein: CASSLRQGREQYF. The CDR3 DNA reads as TGTGCCAGCAGCCTTCGACAGGGCCGCGAGCAGTACTTC.

The chain employs TRBV4-1 and TRBJ2-3; the D gene is possibly TRBD2 (5 bases). The CDR3 consists of 15 residues. The germline V gene has CDR1 MGHRA and CDR2 YSYEKL. Trimming pared 0 bases from V and 2 bases from J, leaving 9 bases between. DNA of the CDR3: TGCGCCAGCAGCCAAGAGAGGGCCTCCACAGATACGCAGTATTTT. Encoded protein: CASSQERASTDTQYF.

This chain joins TRBV19 and TRBJ1-5; no definite D call. CDR1 and CDR2 (germline): LNHDA, SQIVND (reference sequence). This CDR3 is built from 17 residues. The V and J ends lost 2 bases and 2 bases respectively, with 16 bases between them. The CDR3 DNA is TGTGCCAGTAGTATATCCGCGTACGGGCGCGGCAATCAGCCCCAGCATTTT. It is translated as CASSISAYGRGNQPQHF. Full variable domain (missing parts from reference TRBV19 and TRBJ1-5): DGGITQSPKYLFRKEGQNVTLSCEQNLNHDAMYWYRQDPGQGLRLIYYSQIVNDFQKGDIAEGYSVSREKKESFPLTVTSAQKNPTAFYLCASSISAYGRGNQPQHFGDGTRLSIL.

In its sample, this clone was seen a few times. The gene calls are TRBV30 and TRBJ1-4; TRBD1 agrees at 7 bases. The CDR3 is 13 amino acids. CDR1 is GTSNPN and CDR2 is SVGIG in the germline V gene (reference sequence). V was pared by 3 bases and J by 7 bases, with 5 bases of the junction left unmatched. The CDR3 region is CAWRKGAGEKLFF. CDR3 DNA sequence: TGTGCCTGGAGGAAGGGGGCGGGTGAAAAACTGTTTTTT.

The chain uses TRBV19 and TRBJ1-2; 7 bases are a match to TRBD1. The CDR3 contains 13 residues. Germline trimming cut 1 base from V and 7 bases from J; bases unmatched to any gene: 3. The germline V gene has CDR1 LNHDA and CDR2 SQIVND (reference sequence). The CDR3 DNA reads TGTGCCAGTAGTATAGGGGACAGAAGTGGCTACACCTTC. This gives the protein CASSIGDRSGYTF.

The rearrangement links TRBV5-1 to TRBJ1-1, with D unresolved. V lost 0 bases and J 0 bases, leaving 6 bases between the germline ends. Germline values: CDR1 SGHRS, CDR2 YFSETQ. The CDR3 covers 14 residues. The CDR3 is CASSLAKLNTEAFF. DNA of the CDR3: TGCGCCAGCAGCTTGGCCAAGTTGAACACTGAAGCTTTCTTT.

V gene TRBV14 combines with J gene TRBJ2-7; D not resolved. V lost 0 bases to trimming and J lost 7 bases, with 13 bases between them. The CDR3 is made up of 14 amino acids. Germline loops: CDR1 SGHDN, CDR2 FVKESK. The CDR3 bases are TGTGCCAGCAGCCAAGACGCGACCCCGCGGGAGCAGTACTTC. Translated: CASSQDATPREQYF.

The CDR3 spells CAWSVTNRETDTEAFF. Here the CDR3 DNA reads TGTGCCTGGAGTGTAACCAACAGGGAAACGGACACTGAAGCTTTCTTT. This rearrangement joins TRBV30 to TRBJ1-1, with a possible D match to TRBD1 (6 bases). The germline CDR1 and CDR2 sequences are GTSNPN and SVGIG (reference sequence). Between the trimmed V and J ends, which lost 0 bases and 3 bases, there was a span of 17 bases. The CDR3 is 16 amino acids.

This chain uses TRBV10-3 with TRBJ2-2; D not certain. Germline V lookup: CDR1 ENHRY, CDR2 SYGVKD. Trimming cost V 5 bases and J 3 bases, with 7 bases left between them. This CDR3 contains 13 residues. Here the CDR3 reads CAISWADTGELFF. CDR3 bases: TGTGCCATCAGTTGGGCGGACACCGGGGAGCTGTTTTTT.

The chain recombines TRBV2 with TRBJ2-1; D unresolved. Trimming pared 6 bases from V and 0 bases from J, leaving 3 bases between. Germline lookup yields CDR1 SNHLY and CDR2 FYNNEI. This CDR3 region has 12 residues. In DNA form, the CDR3 reads TGTGCCAGCAGCCCCTCCTACAATGAGCAGTTCTTC. The encoded protein is CASSPSYNEQFF. Full variable domain (remainder filled in from reference TRBV2 and TRBJ2-1): EPEVTQTPSHQVTQMGQEVILRCVPISNHLYFYWYRQILGQKVEFLVSFYNNEISEKSEIFDDQFSVERPDGSNFTLKIRSTKLEDSAMYFCASSPSYNEQFFGPGTRLTVL.

The J gene is TRBJ1-1, the V gene TRBV18; D call uncertain. Trimming removed 5 bases at V and 3 bases at J, with 16 bases between. The CDR3 loop spans 15 amino acids. The germline CDR1 and CDR2 sequences are KGHSH and LQKENI. In DNA form, the CDR3 reads TGTGCCAGCTCATCAAACAGTGCCCTGGACACTGAAGCTTTCTTT. Its translation: CASSSNSALDTEAFF.

The chain is built from TRBV30 and TRBJ1-1; weak D call: TRBD1 (6 bases). Trimming removed 5 bases from V and 0 bases from J, with 10 bases in between. There are 13 residues in the CDR3. Germline V CDR1 and CDR2: GTSNPN, SVGIG (reference sequence). The CDR3 DNA is TGTGCCTGGGGGACAAGGGTGAACACTGAAGCTTTCTTT. Amino acid sequence: CAWGTRVNTEAFF. Together with reference TRBV30 and TRBJ1-1, the CDR3 gives the full variable domain: SQTIHQWPATLVQPVGSPLSLECTVEGTSNPNLYWYRQAAGRGLQLLFYSVGIGQISSEVPQNLSASRPQDRQFILSSKKLLLSDSGFYLCAWGTRVNTEAFFGQGTRLTVV.

The chain links TRBV19 to TRBJ2-1; D unclear. The CDR3 is 15 amino acids. Looked up from germline, CDR1 is LNHDA and CDR2 is SQIVND (reference sequence). The V end was cut by 2 bases, the J end by 0 bases, with 8 bases between. CDR3 sequence (DNA): TGTGCCAGTAGTATACGGACCCGCTCCTACAATGAGCAGTTCTTC. Protein: CASSIRTRSYNEQFF.

This chain joins TRBV6-5 and TRBJ1-1; possible D gene TRBD1, 5 bases. The CDR3 consists of 14 residues. Trimming shortened V by 5 bases and J by 1 base, and 11 bases separated the two germline ends. CDR1 is MNHEY and CDR2 is SVGAGI in the germline V gene. Written as DNA, the CDR3 is TGTGCCAGCAGTGTCGACGGACAGAACACTGAAGCTTTCTTT. It is translated as CASSVDGQNTEAFF.

The chain couples TRBV6-5 to TRBJ1-1, with TRBD1 matching over 8 bases. The CDR3 runs 15 residues. CDR1 MNHEY and CDR2 SVGAGI come from the germline V gene. The V gene end was trimmed by 0 bases and the J gene end by 4 bases; junction bases not matched to a gene: 4. The DNA of the CDR3 is TGTGCCAGCAGTTACTCGAAAACAGGGGGCACTGAAGCTTTCTTT. It specifies CASSYSKTGGTEAFF.

V and J are TRBV14 and TRBJ2-7; TRBD1 might be the D (6 bases). Germline lookup yields CDR1 SGHDN and CDR2 FVKESK. V lost 1 base to trimming and J lost 6 bases, with 7 bases between them. CDR3 length equals 12 residues. CDR3 protein: CASSQGTAEQYF. DNA for the CDR3: TGTGCCAGCAGCCAAGGGACAGCCGAGCAGTACTTC.

The V gene is TRBV19, the J gene TRBJ1-3; D is uncertain. From germline, CDR1 is LNHDA and CDR2 SQIVND (reference sequence). This CDR3 has 15 residues. Trimming pared 6 bases from V and 1 base from J, leaving 13 bases between. This chain's CDR3 is CASSFRHASGNTIYF. The CDR3 region has the DNA TGTGCCAGTAGCTTCAGACACGCTTCTGGAAACACCATATATTTT.

The chain carries TRBV11-1 and TRBJ2-7; 8 bases map to TRBD1. The V and J ends lost 6 bases and 2 bases, in that order; junction bases with no gene match: 9. The CDR3 is 15 residues long. The germline gives CDR1 SGHAT, CDR2 FQDESV (reference sequence). CDR3: CASSLRTGKAYEQYF. For the CDR3, the DNA is TGTGCCAGCAGTCTTAGGACAGGGAAGGCCTACGAGCAGTACTTC.

The chain couples TRBV5-4 to TRBJ2-7, with TRBD2 as a possible D gene (6 bases). Germline-derived CDR1 and CDR2 are SGHNT and YYREEE (reference sequence). The V end was cut by 2 bases, the J end by 8 bases, with 14 bases between. CDR3 length: 13 amino acids. The CDR3 sequence: CASSFSGLAKQYF. The DNA of the CDR3 is TGTGCCAGCAGCTTCTCGGGACTTGCCAAGCAGTACTTC.

The rearrangement joins TRBV5-6 to TRBJ1-2; D unclear. V lost 2 bases and J 8 bases, leaving 10 bases between the germline ends. The V gene's germline CDR1 is SGHDT and CDR2 YYEEEE. The CDR3 is 12 amino acids. The CDR3 DNA reads as TGTGCCAGCAGCTTTTACGGGTCCGGCTACACCTTC. Encoded protein: CASSFYGSGYTF.